This T cell receptor beta chain came from a study of blood T cell repertoires in COVID-19. Across the study: Sources were T cells, B-cell-depleted T cells, or PBMCs; the material itself was cDNA or gDNA.

Germline V gene lookup returns CDR1 SNHLY and CDR2 FYNNEI. This CDR3 region has 12 residues. V was cut by 7 bases and J by 7 bases, with 11 bases left in between. Original processing methods: From reference gene primer amplification, estimates of nucleated cell counts were derived. Libraries were prepared by immunoSEQ multiplex PCR; TCRdb keeps only in-frame clonotypes and omits some of them. The V and J calls and clone size are taken from that table; D and trimming were inferred from the DNA. In the table there are 250,000 to 300,000 clones, approximately 90% of which are singletons. The sample comprised peripheral blood. The chain combines TRBV2 with TRBJ2-4; tentatively, D is TRBD2 (7 bases). This TCR was recovered from a man aged 18-30 years with active or convalescent COVID-19. In nucleotides, the CDR3 is TGTGCCAGCATGGGAGGGGGGAACATTCAGTACTTC. Translated, it gives CASMGGGNIQYF.